These T cell receptor beta chains were read from a single sample in a study of blood T cell repertoires in COVID-19. Sequencing was performed with immunoSEQ multiplex PCR; in TCRdb, only in-frame clones are kept and a portion is missing. The sample carries 160,000 or so clones, 70% to 90% recorded once. Input material: PBMCs or T cells enriched from blood (not recorded which). The receptors were sampled from a man in his forties who had recovered from COVID-19. The CDR3 runs from the conserved cysteine through the conserved F or W. The D gene is left open where the match is weak. Size values are once, few and many counts, or a class for expanded clones, and some rows have none.

>few|-|TRBV3-1/TRBV3-2|TRBJ1-2
CASSQGMGREVWGYTF
TGTGCCAGCAGCCAAGGGATGGGACGGGAGGTTTGGGGCTACACCTTC
>once|TRBD2|TRBV11-2|TRBJ2-5
CASSLDLLRRGGQETQYF
TGTGCCAGCAGCTTAGATCTATTACGTCGGGGGGGCCAAGAGACCCAGTACTTC
>-|-|TRBV4-1|TRBJ2-5
CASSHGQGPPLQETQYF
TGCGCCAGCAGCCATGGCCAGGGGCCGCCACTCCAAGAGACCCAGTACTTC
>once|TRBD1|TRBV2|TRBJ1-1
CASSLRQGSEAFF
TGTGCCAGCAGTTTAAGACAGGGGTCTGAAGCTTTCTTT
>-|-|TRBV7-9|TRBJ1-4
CASSLDVPNEKLFF
TGTGCCAGCAGCTTAGATGTTCCAAATGAAAAACTGTTTTTT
>few|-|TRBV7-3|TRBJ1-4
CASSSFPDEKLFF
TGTGCCAGCAGCTCCTTCCCAGATGAAAAACTGTTTTTT
>few|TRBD1|TRBV5-1|TRBJ1-2
CASSLRTGGYGYTF
TGCGCCAGCAGCTTGCGGACAGGGGGATATGGCTACACCTTC
>-|-|TRBV11-2|TRBJ2-5
CASSLVGGERGSSYF
TGTGCCAGCAGCTTAGTCGGGGGTGAGAGGGGCTCATCGTACTTC
>-|-|TRBV4-1|TRBJ2-3
CASSQEAGRGTDTQYF
TGCGCCAGCAGCCAAGAAGCGGGCAGGGGCACAGATACGCAGTATTTT
>-|TRBD2|TRBV4-1|TRBJ2-3
CASRNRAGAGATQYF
TGCGCCAGCAGAAATCGAGCGGGGGCGGGGGCTACGCAGTATTTT
>-|TRBD1|TRBV19|TRBJ1-4
CASSRSLAGQEKLFF
TGTGCCAGTAGTAGATCATTGGCGGGACAGGAAAAACTGTTTTTT
>-|TRBD2|TRBV11-3|TRBJ2-1
CASSKLAGPYNEQFF
TGTGCCAGCAGTAAACTAGCGGGGCCGTACAATGAGCAGTTCTTC
>-|TRBD1|TRBV13|TRBJ1-1
CASSPPQGGNTEAFF
TGTGCCAGCAGCCCCCCCCAAGGGGGCAACACTGAAGCTTTCTTT
>-|-|TRBV7-9|TRBJ1-2
CASSLVGGLYGYTF
TGTGCCAGCAGCTTAGTGGGAGGCCTCTATGGCTACACCTTC
>-|-|TRBV9|TRBJ2-3
CASSRSSSPFTDTQYF
TGTGCCAGCAGCCGGAGTTCTAGCCCTTTCACAGATACGCAGTATTTT
>-|TRBD1|TRBV6-5|TRBJ2-4
CASTTGGRNIQYF
TGTGCCAGCACCACAGGGGGCCGGAACATTCAGTACTTC
>-|-|TRBV6-5|TRBJ1-2
CASSYSRWGDRGYTF
TGTGCCAGCAGTTACTCGAGATGGGGGGATCGTGGCTACACCTTC